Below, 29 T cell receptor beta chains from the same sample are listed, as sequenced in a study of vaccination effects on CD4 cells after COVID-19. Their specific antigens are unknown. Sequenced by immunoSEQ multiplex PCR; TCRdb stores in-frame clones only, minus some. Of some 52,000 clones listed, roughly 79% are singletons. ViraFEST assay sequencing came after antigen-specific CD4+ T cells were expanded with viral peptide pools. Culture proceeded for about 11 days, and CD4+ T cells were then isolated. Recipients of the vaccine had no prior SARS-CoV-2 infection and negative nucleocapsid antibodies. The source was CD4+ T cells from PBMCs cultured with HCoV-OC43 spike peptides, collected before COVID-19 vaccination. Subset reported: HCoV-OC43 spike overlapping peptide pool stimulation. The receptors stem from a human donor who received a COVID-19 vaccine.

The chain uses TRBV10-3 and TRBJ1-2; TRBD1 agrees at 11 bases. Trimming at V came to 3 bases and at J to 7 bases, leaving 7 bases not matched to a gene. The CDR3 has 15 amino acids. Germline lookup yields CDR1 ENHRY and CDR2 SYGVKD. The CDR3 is CAISDLGQGATGYTF. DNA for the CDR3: TGTGCCATCAGTGACCTCGGACAGGGGGCAACTGGCTACACCTTC.

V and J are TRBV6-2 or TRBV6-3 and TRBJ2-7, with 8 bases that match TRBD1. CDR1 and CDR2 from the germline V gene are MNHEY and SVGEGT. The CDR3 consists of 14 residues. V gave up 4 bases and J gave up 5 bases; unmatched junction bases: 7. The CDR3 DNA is TGTGCCAGCAGTTTCGGACAGGGTAACCACGAGCAGTACGTC. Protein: CASSFGQGNHEQYV.

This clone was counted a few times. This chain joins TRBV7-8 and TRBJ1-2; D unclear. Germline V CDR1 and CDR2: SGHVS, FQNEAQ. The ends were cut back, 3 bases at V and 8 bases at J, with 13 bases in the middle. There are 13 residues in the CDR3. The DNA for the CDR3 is TGTGCCAGCAGCTTTAGAGAACGGAACGGCTACACCTTC. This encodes CASSFRERNGYTF.

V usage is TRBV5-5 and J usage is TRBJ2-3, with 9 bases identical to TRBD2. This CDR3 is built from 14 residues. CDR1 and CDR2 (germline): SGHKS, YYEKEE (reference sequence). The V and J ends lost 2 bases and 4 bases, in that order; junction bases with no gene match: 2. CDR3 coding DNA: TGTGCCAGCAGCTTTGGCGGGGGGGCAGATACGCAGTATTTT. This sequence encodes CASSFGGGADTQYF.

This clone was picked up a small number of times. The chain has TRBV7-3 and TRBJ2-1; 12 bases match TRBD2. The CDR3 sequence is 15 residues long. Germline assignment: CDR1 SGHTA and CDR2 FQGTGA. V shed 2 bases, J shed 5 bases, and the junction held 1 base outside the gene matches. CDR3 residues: CASSLGLAGHNEQFF. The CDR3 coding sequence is TGTGCCAGCAGCTTAGGACTAGCGGGGCACAATGAGCAGTTCTTC.

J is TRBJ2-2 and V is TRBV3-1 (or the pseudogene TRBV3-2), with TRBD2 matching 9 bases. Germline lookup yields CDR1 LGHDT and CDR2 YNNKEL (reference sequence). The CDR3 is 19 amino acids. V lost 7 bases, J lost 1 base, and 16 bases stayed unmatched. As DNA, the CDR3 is TGTGCCAGCATCATACACTGGGCGGGGGGGCTACGGAACACCGGGGAGCTGTTTTTT. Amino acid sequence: CASIIHWAGGLRNTGELFF.

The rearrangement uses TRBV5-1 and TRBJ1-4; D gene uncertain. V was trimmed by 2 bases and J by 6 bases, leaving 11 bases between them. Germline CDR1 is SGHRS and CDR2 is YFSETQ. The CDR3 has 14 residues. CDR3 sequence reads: CASSLEAVHEKLFF. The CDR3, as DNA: TGCGCCAGCAGCTTAGAGGCGGTGCATGAAAAACTGTTTTTT.

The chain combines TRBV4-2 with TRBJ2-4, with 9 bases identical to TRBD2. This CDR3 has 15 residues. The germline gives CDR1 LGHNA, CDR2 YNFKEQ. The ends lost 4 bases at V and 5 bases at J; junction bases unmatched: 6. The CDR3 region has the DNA TGTGCCAGCAGCCGGGGGAGACTAGCGGAAAACATTCAGTACTTC. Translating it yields CASSRGRLAENIQYF.

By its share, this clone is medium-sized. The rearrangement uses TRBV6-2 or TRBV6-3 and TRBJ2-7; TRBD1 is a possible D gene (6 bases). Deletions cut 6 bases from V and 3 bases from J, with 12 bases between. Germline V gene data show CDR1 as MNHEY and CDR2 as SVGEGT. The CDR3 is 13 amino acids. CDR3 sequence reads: CASSITGFYEQYV. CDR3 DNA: TGTGCCAGCAGCATAACAGGGTTCTACGAGCAGTACGTC.

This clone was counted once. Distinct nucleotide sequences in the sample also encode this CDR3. CDR3 sequence: CASSPSMNTEAFF. Written as DNA, the CDR3 is TGTGCCAGCTCACCCTCAATGAACACTGAAGCTTTCTTT. This chain uses TRBV18 with TRBJ1-1; no clear D gene. This CDR3 region has 13 residues. Trimming removed 3 bases at V and 0 bases at J, with 5 bases between. Germline V gives CDR1 KGHSH, CDR2 LQKENI.

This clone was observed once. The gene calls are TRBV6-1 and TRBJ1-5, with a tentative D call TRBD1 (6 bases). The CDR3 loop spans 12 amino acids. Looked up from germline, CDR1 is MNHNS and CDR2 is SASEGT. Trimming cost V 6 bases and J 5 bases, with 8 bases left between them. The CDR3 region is CASRKGDQPQHF. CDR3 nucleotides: TGTGCCAGCAGGAAGGGGGATCAGCCCCAGCATTTT.

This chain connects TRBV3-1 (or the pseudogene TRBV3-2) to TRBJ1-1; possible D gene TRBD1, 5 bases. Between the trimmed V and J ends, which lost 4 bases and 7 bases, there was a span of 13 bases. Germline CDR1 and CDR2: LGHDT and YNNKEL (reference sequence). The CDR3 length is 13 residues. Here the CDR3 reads CASSPMGGDEAFF. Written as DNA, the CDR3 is TGTGCCAGCAGCCCTATGGGGGGGGATGAAGCTTTCTTT.

The chain's CDR3 is CASSNWPGQGRETQYF. In DNA, the CDR3 is TGTGCCAGCAGCAACTGGCCGGGACAGGGGCGTGAGACCCAGTACTTC. This chain uses TRBV6-2 or TRBV6-3 with TRBJ2-5; TRBD1 agrees at 10 bases. V lost 6 bases to trimming and J lost 5 bases; unmatched junction nucleotides: 12. The germline V gene has CDR1 MNHEY and CDR2 SVGEGT. The length of the CDR3 is 16 residues.

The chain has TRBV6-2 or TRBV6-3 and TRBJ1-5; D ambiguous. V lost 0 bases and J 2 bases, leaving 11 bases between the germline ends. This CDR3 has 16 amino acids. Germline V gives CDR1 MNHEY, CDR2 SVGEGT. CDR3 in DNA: TGTGCCAGCAGTTACTCGATCTCTTCCCGCAATCAGCCCCAGCATTTT. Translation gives CASSYSISSRNQPQHF.

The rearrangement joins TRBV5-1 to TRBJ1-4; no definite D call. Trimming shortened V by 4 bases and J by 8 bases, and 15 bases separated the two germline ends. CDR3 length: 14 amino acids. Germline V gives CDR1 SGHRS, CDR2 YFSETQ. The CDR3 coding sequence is TGCGCCAGCAGCCTCGGGGTACCCTCGGAAAAACTGTTTTTT. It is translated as CASSLGVPSEKLFF.

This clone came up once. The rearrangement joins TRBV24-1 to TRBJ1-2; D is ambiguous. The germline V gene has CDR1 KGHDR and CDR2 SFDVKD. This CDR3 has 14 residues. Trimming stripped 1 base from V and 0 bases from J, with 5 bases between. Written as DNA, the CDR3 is TGTGCCACCAGTGATTTAAGAGCTAACTATGGCTACACCTTC. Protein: CATSDLRANYGYTF.

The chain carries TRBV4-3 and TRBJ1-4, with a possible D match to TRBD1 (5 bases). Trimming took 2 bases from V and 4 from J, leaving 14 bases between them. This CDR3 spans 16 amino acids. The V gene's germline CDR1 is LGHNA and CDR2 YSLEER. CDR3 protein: CASSQMRGAINEKLFF. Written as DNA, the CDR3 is TGCGCCAGCAGCCAAATGCGCGGGGCGATTAATGAAAAACTGTTTTTT.

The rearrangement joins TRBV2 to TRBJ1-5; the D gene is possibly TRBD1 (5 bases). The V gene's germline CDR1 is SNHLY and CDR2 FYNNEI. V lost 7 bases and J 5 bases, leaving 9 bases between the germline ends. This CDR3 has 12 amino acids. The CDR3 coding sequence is TGTGCCAGCAAGGACACCTATCAGCCCCAGCATTTT. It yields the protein CASKDTYQPQHF.

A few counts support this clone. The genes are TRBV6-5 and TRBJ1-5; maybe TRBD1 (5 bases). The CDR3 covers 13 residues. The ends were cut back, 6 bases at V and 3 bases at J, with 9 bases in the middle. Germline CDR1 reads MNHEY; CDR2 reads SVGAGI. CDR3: CASRNRYNQPQHF. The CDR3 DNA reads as TGTGCCAGCAGGAACAGGTACAATCAGCCCCAGCATTTT.

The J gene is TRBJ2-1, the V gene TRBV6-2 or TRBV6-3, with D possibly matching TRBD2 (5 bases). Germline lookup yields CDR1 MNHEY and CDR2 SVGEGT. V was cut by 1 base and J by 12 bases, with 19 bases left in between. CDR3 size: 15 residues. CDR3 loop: CASSYYERGAAGQFF. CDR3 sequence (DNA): TGTGCCAGCAGTTACTACGAACGAGGAGCGGCGGGGCAGTTCTTC.

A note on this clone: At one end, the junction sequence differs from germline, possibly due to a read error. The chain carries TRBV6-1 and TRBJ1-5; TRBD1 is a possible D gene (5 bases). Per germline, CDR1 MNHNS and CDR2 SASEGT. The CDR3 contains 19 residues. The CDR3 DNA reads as TGTGCCAGCAGGGAAGGCGTAGGGGCGGAATCATATAGCAATCAGCCCCAGCATTTT. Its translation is CASREGVGAESYSNQPQHF.

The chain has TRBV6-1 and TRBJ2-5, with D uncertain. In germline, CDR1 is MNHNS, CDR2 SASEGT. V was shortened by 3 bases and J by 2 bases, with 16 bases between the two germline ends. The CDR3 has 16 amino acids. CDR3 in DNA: TGTGCCAGCAGTGATCTCTTCGGCACGGCTCAAGAGACCCAGTACTTC. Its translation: CASSDLFGTAQETQYF.

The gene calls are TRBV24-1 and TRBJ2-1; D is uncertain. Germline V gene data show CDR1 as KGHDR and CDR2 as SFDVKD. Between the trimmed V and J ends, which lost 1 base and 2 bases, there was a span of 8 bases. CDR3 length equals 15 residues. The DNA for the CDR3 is TGTGCCACCAGTGATTTTGGGCGTACCTACAATGAGCAGTTCTTC. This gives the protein CATSDFGRTYNEQFF.

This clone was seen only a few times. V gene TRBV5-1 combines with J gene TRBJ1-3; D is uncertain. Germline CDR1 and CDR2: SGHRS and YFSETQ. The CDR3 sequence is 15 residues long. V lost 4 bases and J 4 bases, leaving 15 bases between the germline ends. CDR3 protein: CASSMNGLPGNTIYF. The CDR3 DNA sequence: TGCGCCAGCAGCATGAATGGCCTCCCAGGAAACACCATATATTTT. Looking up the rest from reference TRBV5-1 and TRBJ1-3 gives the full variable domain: KAGVTQTPRYLIKTRGQQVTLSCSPISGHRSVSWYQQTPGQGLQFLFEYFSETQRNKGNFPGRFSGRQFSNSRSEMNVSTLELGDSALYLCASSMNGLPGNTIYFGEGSWLTVV.

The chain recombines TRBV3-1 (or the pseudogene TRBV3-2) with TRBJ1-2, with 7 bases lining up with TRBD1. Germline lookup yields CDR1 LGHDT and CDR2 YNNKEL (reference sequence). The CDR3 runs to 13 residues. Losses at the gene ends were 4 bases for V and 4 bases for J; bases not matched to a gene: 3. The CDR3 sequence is CASSPDRFYGYTF. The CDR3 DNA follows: TGTGCCAGCAGCCCGGACAGGTTCTATGGCTACACCTTC.

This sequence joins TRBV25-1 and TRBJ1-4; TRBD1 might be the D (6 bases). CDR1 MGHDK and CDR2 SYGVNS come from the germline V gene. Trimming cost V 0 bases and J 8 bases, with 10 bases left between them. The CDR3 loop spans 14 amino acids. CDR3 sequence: CASSEYGGGEKLFF. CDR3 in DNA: TGTGCCAGCAGTGAATACGGGGGGGGCGAAAAACTGTTTTTT.

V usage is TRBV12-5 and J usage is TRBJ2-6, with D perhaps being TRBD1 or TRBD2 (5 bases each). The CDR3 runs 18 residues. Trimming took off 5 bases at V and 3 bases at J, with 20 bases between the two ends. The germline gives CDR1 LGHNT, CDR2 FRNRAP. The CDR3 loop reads CASGNHNEGLVGANVLTF. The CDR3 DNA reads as TGTGCTAGTGGTAACCACAATGAGGGGCTTGTTGGGGCCAACGTCCTGACTTTC. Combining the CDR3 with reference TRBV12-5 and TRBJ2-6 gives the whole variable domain DARVTQTPRHKVTEMGQEVTMRCQPILGHNTVFWYRQTMMQGLELLAYFRNRAPLDDSGMPKDRFSAEMPDATLATLKIQPSEPRDSAVYFCASGNHNEGLVGANVLTFGAGSRLTVL.

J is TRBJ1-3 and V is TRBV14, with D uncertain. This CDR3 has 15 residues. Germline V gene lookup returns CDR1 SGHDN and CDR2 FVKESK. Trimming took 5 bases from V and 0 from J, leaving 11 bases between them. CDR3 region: CASSYTASSGNTIYF. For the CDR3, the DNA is TGTGCCAGCAGCTACACCGCGAGCTCTGGAAACACCATATATTTT.

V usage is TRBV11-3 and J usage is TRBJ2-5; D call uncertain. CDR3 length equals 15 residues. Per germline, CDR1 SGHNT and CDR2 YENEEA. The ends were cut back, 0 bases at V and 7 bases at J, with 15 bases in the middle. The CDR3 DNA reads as TGTGCCAGCAGCTTAGAAAAAGGGCCGTCTGGGACCCAGTACTTC. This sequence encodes CASSLEKGPSGTQYF.